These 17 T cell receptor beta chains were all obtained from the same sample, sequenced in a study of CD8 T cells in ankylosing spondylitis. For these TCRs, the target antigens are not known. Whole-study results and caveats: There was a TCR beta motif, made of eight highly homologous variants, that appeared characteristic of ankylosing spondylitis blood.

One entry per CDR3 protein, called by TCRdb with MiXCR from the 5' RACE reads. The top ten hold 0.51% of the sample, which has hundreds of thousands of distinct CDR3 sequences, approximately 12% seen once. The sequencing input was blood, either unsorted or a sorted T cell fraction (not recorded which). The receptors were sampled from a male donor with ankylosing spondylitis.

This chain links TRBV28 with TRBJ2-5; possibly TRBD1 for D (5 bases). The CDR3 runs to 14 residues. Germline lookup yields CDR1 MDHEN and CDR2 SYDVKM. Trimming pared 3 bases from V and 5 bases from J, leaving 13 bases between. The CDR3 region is CASSLFPPGETQYF. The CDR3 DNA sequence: TGTGCCAGCAGTTTGTTTCCCCCAGGGGAGACCCAGTACTTC.

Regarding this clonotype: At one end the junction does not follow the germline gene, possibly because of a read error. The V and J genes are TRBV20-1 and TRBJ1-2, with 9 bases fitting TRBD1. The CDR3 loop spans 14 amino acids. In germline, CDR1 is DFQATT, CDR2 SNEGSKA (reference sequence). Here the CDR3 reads CSARADRGVYGHTF. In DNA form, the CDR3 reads TGCAGTGCTAGAGCGGACAGGGGAGTATATGGCCACACCTTC.

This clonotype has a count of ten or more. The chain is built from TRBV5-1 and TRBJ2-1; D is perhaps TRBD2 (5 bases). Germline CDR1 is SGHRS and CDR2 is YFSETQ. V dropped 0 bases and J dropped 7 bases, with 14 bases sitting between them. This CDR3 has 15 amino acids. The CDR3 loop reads CASSLAPGSRNEQFF. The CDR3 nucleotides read TGCGCCAGCAGCTTGGCCCCGGGGTCAAGGAATGAGCAGTTCTTC.

CDR3 DNA sequence: TGTGCCACCAGTGGTAGCGGCGGAGAGACCCAGTACTTC. Amino acids: CATSGSGGETQYF. The rearrangement uses TRBV24-1 and TRBJ2-5, with D possibly being TRBD2 (6 bases). The CDR3 totals 13 residues. CDR1 and CDR2 (germline): KGHDR, SFDVKD. Trimming cost V 5 bases and J 4 bases, with 10 bases left between them.

CDR3 in DNA: TGTGCCAGCAGTCGACAGGGGCCCCAGCATTTT. Its protein is CASSRQGPQHF. The chain joins TRBV28 to TRBJ1-5, with TRBD1 matching over 7 bases. Germline loops: CDR1 MDHEN, CDR2 SYDVKM. There are 11 residues in the CDR3. Losses at the gene ends were 5 bases for V and 9 bases for J; bases not matched to a gene: 1. Based on the CDR3 plus reference TRBV28 and TRBJ1-5, the full variable domain is DVKVTQSSRYLVKRTGEKVFLECVQDMDHENMFWYRQDPGLGLRLIYFSYDVKMKEKGDIPEGYSVSREKKERFSLILESASTNQTSMYLCASSRQGPQHFGDGTRLSIL.

The CDR3 DNA reads as TGTGCCAGCAGCCCCCCCTCTGCGAGGGGTTCCTACGAGCAGTACTTC. It is translated as CASSPPSARGSYEQYF. The chain employs TRBV5-4 and TRBJ2-7; D is possibly TRBD1 or TRBD2 (5 bases each). The CDR3 sequence is 16 residues long. Germline V gene sequence: CDR1 SGHNT, CDR2 YYREEE (reference sequence). The V gene lost 4 bases and the J gene lost 1 base, with 18 bases spanning the gap.

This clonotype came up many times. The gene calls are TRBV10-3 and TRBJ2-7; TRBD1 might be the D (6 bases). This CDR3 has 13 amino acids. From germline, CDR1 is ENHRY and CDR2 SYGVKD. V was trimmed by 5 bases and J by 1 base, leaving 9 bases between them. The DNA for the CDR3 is TGTGCCATCAGTAGGGACACGTCCTACGAGCAGTACTTC. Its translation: CAISRDTSYEQYF.

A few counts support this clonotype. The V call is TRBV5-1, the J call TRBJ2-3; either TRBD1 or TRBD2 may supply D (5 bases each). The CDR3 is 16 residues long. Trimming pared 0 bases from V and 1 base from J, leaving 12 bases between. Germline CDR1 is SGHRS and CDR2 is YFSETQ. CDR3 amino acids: CASSLGYRTRTDTQYF. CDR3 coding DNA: TGCGCCAGCAGCTTGGGATACAGGACTCGCACAGATACGCAGTATTTT.

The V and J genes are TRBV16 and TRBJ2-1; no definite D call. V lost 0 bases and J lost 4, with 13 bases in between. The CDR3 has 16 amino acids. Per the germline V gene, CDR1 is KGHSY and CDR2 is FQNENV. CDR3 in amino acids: CASSQSSGSYYNEQFF. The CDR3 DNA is TGTGCCAGCAGCCAATCTAGTGGGTCCTATTACAATGAGCAGTTCTTC.

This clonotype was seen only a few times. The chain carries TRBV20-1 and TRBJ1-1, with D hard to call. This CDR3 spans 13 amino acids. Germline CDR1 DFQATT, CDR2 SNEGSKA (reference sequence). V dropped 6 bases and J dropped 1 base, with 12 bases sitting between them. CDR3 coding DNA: TGCAGTGCCACAAGCAGGAAGAACACTGAAGCTTTCTTT. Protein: CSATSRKNTEAFF.

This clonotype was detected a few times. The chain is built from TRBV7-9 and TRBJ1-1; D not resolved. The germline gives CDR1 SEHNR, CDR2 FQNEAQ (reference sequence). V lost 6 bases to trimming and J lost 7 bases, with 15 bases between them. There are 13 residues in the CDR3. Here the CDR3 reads CASRPFATGEAFF. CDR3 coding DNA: TGTGCCAGCAGACCTTTCGCGACGGGTGAAGCTTTCTTT.

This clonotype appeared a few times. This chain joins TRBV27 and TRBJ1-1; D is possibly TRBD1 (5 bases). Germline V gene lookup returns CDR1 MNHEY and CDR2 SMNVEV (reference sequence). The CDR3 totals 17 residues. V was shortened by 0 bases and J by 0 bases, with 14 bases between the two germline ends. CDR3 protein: CASSLSWDPLMNTEAFF. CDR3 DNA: TGTGCCAGCAGTTTATCCTGGGACCCCCTGATGAACACTGAAGCTTTCTTT.

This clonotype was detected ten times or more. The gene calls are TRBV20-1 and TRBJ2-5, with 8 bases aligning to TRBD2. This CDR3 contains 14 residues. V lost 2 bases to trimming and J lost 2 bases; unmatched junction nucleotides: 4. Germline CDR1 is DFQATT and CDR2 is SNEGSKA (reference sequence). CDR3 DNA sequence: TGCAGTGCTAGACTTACGGGGGGGCAAGAGACCCAGTACTTC. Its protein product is CSARLTGGQETQYF.

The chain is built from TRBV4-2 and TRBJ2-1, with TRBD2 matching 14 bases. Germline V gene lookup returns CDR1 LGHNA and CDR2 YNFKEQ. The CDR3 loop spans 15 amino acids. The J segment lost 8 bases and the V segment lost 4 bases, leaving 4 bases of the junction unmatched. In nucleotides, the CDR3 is TGTGCCAGCAGCCGGAGACTAGCGGGAGGGGATGAGCAGTTCTTC. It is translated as CASSRRLAGGDEQFF.

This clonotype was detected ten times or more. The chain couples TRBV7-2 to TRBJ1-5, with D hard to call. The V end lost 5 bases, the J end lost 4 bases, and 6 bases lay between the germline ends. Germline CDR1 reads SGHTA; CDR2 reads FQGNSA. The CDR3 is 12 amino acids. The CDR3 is CASSNSNQPQHF. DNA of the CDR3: TGTGCCAGCAGCAATAGTAATCAGCCCCAGCATTTT.

CDR3 nucleotide sequence: TGCGCCAGCACCCGATCTGGCCGGAACACCGGGGAGCTGTTTTTT. It translates to CASTRSGRNTGELFF. The chain links TRBV4-1 to TRBJ2-2; D uncertain. Germline V gene lookup returns CDR1 MGHRA and CDR2 YSYEKL. The CDR3 is 15 residues long. V lost 7 bases, J lost 1 base, and 13 bases lay in between.

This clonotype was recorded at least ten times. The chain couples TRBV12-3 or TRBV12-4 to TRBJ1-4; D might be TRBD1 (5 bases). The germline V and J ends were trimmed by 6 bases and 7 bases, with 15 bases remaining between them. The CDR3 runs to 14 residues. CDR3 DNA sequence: TGTGCCAGCAGGTCCGGGACGGTGGGTGAAAAACTGTTTTTT. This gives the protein CASRSGTVGEKLFF.